This T cell receptor beta chain originates from a study of lymphopenia after photon versus proton radiotherapy. Points from the study as a whole: A bigger post-nadir fall in TCR diversity correlated inversely with survival time in deceased patients. Post-nadir diversity loss with photons came from oligoclonal expansion, particularly CD8+ Temra cells. Better survival with proton therapy was suggested as possible, not demonstrated.

The data were produced by immunoSEQ multiplex PCR, yet TCRdb's version contains in-frame clones alone and is incomplete. The data contain about 22,000 clones, more than 85% of them singletons. As for this clone: Its target is unknown.

The length of the CDR3 is 15 residues. J gave up 5 bases and V 3 bases, and 2 bases lay outside the gene matches. CDR1 and CDR2 (germline): SGHTA, FQGNSA. Sequencing used peripheral blood, obtained from a patient treated with proton-based radiotherapy. The sequence derives from a man older than 75 with esophageal cancer. V and J are TRBV7-2 and TRBJ2-3; 13 bases line up with TRBD2. The DNA for the CDR3 is TGTGCCAGCAGCTTCGGGACTAGCGGGGTAGATACGCAGTATTTT. Protein sequence: CASSFGTSGVDTQYF.